One T cell receptor beta chain is described in this entry. The sample comes from a study of shared clonotypes between healthy human individuals. The CDR3 is made up of 14 amino acids. Trimming removed 6 bases from V and 3 bases from J; junction bases left unmatched: 7. Germline CDR1 reads MDHEN; CDR2 reads SYDVKM. Sequencing used immunoSEQ multiplex PCR; TCRdb keeps in-frame clones, though not all of them. The repertoire holds around 1.4 million clones, with just under 99% as singletons. Input material: naive CD4+ T cells sorted from blood. Subset meaning: CD45RA+ positively selected. The clonotype comes from a man aged 30 to 45 in good health. This rearrangement joins TRBV28 to TRBJ2-5; TRBD2 matches at 7 bases. The CDR3 bases are TGTGCCAGCAGCGGGGGGTACCTTAAAGAGACCCAGTACTTC. Translating gives CASSGGYLKETQYF.